This T cell receptor (beta chain) was identified in a study of blood T cell repertoires in COVID-19. Study at large: Sites across the United States, Italy and Spain contributed samples from acute and convalescent COVID-19. T cells, B-cell-depleted T cells, or PBMCs provided the cDNA or gDNA that served as material.

Authors' processing steps: Amplified reference gene primers provided the basis for estimating nucleated cell counts. The data were produced by immunoSEQ multiplex PCR, yet TCRdb's version contains in-frame clones alone and is incomplete. The DNA gave D and trimming, while V, J and clone size come from that table. The sample holds 40,000 to 55,000 clones, 70% to 90% seen once. This clone is labeled medium-sized. Sequences were obtained from peripheral blood. The clonotype comes from a woman older than 75 with acute or convalescent COVID-19.

The CDR3 sequence is CASSLTPGLDTQYF. The CDR3 DNA is TGTGCCAGCAGTTTAACCCCGGGACTTGATACGCAGTATTTT. This rearrangement joins TRBV27 to TRBJ2-3, with a possible D match to TRBD2 (6 bases). The germline V and J ends were trimmed by 2 bases and 6 bases, with 12 bases remaining between them. The CDR3 sequence is 14 residues long. Germline-derived CDR1 and CDR2 are MNHEY and SMNVEV (reference sequence).